Described below is a single T cell receptor (beta chain) sequence and its context. Sequence at one end of the junction differs from germline and may be a read error. Per the germline V gene, CDR1 is LGHNA and CDR2 is YNFKEQ. This CDR3 is built from 16 residues. This sample was included in a study of response to subunit inactivated influenza vaccine. TCRdb independently ran MiXCR on the RT-PCR reads; one entry per CDR3 protein. Here the sample spans around 190,000 distinct CDR3 sequences, 13% to 15% being singletons. The V gene is TRBV4-2, the J gene TRBJ2-3; possible D gene TRBD1, 6 bases. The sequence was obtained from a man aged 50 to 59 who received an inactivated influenza vaccine. Material: CD8+ T cells sorted from PBMCs, obtained roughly 5 days after vaccination. The chain's CDR3 is CASSPQGPKTPDTQYF. CDR3 DNA sequence: TGTGCTAGCAGCCCACAGGGTCCTAAAACCCCAGATACGCAGTATTTT.